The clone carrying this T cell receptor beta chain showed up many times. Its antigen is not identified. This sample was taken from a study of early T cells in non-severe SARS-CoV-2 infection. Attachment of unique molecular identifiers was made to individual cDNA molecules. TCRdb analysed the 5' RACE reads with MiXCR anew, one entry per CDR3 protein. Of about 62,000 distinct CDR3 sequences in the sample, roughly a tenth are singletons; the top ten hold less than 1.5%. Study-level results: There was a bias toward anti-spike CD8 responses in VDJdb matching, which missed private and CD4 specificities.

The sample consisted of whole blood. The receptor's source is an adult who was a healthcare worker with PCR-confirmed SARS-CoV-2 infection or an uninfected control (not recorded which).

CDR3 sequence reads: CASSLMQGPSYEQYV. CDR3 sequence (DNA): TGTGCCAGCAGCTTAATGCAGGGACCCTCCTACGAGCAGTACGTC. This sequence joins TRBV11-1 and TRBJ2-7; either TRBD1 or TRBD2 may supply D (5 bases each). The length of the CDR3 is 15 residues. CDR1 SGHAT and CDR2 FQDESV come from the germline V gene (reference sequence). Trimming removed 2 bases from V and 0 bases from J, with 11 bases in between.